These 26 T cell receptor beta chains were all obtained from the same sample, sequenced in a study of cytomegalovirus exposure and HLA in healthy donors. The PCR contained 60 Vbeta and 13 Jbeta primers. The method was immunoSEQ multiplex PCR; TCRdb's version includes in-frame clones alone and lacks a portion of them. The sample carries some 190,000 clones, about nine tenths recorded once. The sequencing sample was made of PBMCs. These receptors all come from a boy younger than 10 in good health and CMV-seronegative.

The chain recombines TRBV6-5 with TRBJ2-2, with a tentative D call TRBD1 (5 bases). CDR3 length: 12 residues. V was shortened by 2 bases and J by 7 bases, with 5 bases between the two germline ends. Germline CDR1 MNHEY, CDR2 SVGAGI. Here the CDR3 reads CASSYQGGELFF. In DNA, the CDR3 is TGTGCCAGCAGTTACCAGGGCGGGGAGCTGTTTTTT.

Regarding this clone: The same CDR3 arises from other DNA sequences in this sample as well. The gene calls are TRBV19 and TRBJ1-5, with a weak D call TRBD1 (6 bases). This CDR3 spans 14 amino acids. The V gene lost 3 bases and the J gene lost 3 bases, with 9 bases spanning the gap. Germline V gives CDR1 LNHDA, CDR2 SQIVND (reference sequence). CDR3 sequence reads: CASSIRDNNQPQHF. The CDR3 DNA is TGTGCCAGTAGTATCAGGGACAACAATCAGCCCCAGCATTTT. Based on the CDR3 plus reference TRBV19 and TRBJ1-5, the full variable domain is DGGITQSPKYLFRKEGQNVTLSCEQNLNHDAMYWYRQDPGQGLRLIYYSQIVNDFQKGDIAEGYSVSREKKESFPLTVTSAQKNPTAFYLCASSIRDNNQPQHFGDGTRLSIL.

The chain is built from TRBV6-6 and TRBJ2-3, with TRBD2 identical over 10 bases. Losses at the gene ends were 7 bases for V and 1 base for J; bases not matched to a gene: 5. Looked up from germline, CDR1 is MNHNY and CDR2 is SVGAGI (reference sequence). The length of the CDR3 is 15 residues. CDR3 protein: CASTLTSGGTDTQYF. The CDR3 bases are TGTGCCAGCACCCTAACTAGCGGGGGCACAGATACGCAGTATTTT.

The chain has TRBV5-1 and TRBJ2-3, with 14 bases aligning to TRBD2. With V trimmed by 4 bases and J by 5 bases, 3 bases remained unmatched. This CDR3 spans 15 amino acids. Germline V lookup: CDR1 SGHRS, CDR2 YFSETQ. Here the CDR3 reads CASSAGLAGVDTQYF. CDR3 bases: TGCGCCAGCAGCGCGGGACTAGCGGGGGTAGATACGCAGTATTTT.

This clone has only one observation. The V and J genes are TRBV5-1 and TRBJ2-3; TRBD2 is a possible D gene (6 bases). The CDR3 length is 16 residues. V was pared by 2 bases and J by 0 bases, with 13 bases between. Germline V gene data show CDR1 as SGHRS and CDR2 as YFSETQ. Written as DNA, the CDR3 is TGCGCCAGCAGCTTACCAGCAAGCGGGAGCACAGATACGCAGTATTTT. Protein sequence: CASSLPASGSTDTQYF.

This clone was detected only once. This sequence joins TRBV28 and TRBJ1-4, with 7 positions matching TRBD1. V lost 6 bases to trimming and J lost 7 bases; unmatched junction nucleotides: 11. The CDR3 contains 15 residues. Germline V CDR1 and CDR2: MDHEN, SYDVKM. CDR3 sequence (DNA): TGTGCCAGCAGACTACTCAGGGGGACGGGTGAAAAACTGTTTTTT. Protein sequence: CASRLLRGTGEKLFF.

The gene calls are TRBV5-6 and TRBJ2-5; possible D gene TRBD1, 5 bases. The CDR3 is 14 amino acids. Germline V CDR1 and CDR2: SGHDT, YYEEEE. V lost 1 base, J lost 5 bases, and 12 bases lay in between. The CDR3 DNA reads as TGTGCCAGCAGCTTGAGGTGGGGCGCGGAGACCCAGTACTTC. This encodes CASSLRWGAETQYF.

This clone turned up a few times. The CDR3 loop is CASSYSSDFGNTIYF. For the CDR3, the DNA is TGTGCCAGCAGTTACTCGAGTGATTTTGGAAACACCATATATTTT. The chain combines TRBV6-5 with TRBJ1-3; unclear D gene. Trimming took off 0 bases at V and 3 bases at J, with 9 bases between the two ends. Per germline, CDR1 MNHEY and CDR2 SVGAGI. The CDR3 loop spans 15 amino acids.

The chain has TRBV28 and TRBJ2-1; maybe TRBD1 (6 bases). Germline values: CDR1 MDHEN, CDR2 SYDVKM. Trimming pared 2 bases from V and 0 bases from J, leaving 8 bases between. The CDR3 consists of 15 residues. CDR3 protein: CASSLRQASYNEQFF. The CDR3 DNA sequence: TGTGCCAGCAGTTTAAGACAGGCCTCCTACAATGAGCAGTTCTTC.

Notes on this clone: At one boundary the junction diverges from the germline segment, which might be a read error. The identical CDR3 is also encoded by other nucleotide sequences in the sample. The CDR3 coding sequence is TGCGCCAGCATGGGACAGCTAAGCTCCTATAATTCCCCCCTCCACTTT. Protein sequence: CASMGQLSSYNSPLHF. This rearrangement joins TRBV10-2 to TRBJ1-6; the match to TRBD1 covers 7 bases. The CDR3 runs to 16 residues. Germline CDR1 reads WSHSY; CDR2 reads SAAADI.

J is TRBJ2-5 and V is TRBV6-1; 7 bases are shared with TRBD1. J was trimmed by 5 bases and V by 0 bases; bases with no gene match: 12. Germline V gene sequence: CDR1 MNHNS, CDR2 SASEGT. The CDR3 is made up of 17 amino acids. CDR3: CASSEARGGYTGETQYF. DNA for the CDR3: TGTGCCAGCAGTGAAGCAAGAGGGGGCTATACTGGGGAGACCCAGTACTTC.

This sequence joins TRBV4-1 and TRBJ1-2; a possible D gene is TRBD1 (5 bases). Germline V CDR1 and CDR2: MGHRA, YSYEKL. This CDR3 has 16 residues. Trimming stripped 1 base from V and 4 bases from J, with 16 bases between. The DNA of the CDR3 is TGCGCCAGCAGCCAAGGGCTTAGGGGTTGGGGCTATGGCTACACCTTC. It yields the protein CASSQGLRGWGYGYTF.

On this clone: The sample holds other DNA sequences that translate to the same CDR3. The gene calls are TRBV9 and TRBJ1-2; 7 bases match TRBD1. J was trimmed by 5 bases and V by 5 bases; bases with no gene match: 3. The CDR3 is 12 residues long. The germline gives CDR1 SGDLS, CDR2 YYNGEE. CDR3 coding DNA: TGTGCCAGCAGTGACAGGGTATATGGCTACACCTTC. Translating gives CASSDRVYGYTF.

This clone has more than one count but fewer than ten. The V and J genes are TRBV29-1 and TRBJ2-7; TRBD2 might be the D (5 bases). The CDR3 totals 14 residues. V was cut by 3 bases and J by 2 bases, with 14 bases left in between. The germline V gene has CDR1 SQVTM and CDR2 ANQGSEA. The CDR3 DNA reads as TGCAGCGTTGATGATGAGGGTAATCCCTACGAGCAGTACTTC. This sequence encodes CSVDDEGNPYEQYF.

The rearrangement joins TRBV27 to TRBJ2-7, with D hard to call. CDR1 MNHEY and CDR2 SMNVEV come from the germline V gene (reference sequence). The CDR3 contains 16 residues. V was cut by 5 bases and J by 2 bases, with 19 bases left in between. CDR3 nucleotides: TGTGCCAGCAGTCCTCTCCCAGGTCTGGAACCCTACGAGCAGTACTTC. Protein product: CASSPLPGLEPYEQYF.

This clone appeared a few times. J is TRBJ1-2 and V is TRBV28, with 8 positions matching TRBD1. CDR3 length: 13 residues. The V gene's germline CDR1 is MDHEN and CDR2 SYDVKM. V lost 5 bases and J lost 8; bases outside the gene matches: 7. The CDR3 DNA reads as TGTGCCAGCAGTCAGGGGGCAAAAGAAGGCTACACCTTC. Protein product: CASSQGAKEGYTF.

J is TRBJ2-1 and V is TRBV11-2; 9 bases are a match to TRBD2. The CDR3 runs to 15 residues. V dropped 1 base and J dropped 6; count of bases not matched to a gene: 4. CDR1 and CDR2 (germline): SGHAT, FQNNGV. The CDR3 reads CASSLVGTSINEQFF. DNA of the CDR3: TGTGCCAGCAGCTTAGTAGGGACTAGCATCAATGAGCAGTTCTTC.

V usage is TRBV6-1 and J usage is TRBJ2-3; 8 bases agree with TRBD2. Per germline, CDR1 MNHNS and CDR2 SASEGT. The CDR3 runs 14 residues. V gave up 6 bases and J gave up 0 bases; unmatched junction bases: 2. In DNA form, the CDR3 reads TGTGCCAGCAGGGCTAGCGGGAGCACAGATACGCAGTATTTT. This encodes CASRASGSTDTQYF.

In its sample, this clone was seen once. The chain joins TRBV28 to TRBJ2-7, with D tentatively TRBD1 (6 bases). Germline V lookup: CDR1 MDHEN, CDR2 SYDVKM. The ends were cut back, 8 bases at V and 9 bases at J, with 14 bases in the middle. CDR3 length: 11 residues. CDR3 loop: CASGTGIGQYF. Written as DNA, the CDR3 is TGTGCCAGCGGAACAGGGATTGGGCAGTACTTC. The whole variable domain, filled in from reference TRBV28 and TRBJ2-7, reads DVKVTQSSRYLVKRTGEKVFLECVQDMDHENMFWYRQDPGLGLRLIYFSYDVKMKEKGDIPEGYSVSREKKERFSLILESASTNQTSMYLCASGTGIGQYFGPGTRLTVT.

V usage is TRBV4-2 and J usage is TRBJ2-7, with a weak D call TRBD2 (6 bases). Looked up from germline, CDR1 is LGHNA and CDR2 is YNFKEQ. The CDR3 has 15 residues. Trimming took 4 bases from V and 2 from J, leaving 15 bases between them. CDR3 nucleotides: TGTGCCAGCAGCCGTTCTGAGGGAGGACCCTACGAGCAGTACTTC. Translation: CASSRSEGGPYEQYF.

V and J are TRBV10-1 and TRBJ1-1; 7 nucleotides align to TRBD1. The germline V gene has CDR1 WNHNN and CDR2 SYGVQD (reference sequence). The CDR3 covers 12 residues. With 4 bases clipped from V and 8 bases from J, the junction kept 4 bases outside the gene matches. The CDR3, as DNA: TGCGCCAGCAGTGTTGGACAGGAAGAAGCTTTCTTT. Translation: CASSVGQEEAFF.

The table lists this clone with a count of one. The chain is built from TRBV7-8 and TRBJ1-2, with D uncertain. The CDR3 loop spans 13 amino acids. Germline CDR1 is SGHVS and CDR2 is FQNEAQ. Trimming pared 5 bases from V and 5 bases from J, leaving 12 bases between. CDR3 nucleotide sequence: TGTGCCAGCAGCCGGACGGACTATTATGGCTACACCTTC. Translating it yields CASSRTDYYGYTF.

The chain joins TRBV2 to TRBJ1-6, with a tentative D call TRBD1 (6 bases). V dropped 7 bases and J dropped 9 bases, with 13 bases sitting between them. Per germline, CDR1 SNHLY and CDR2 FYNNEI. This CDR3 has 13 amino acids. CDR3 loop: CASTQGSGSPLHF. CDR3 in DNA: TGTGCCAGCACCCAGGGGAGTGGTTCACCCCTCCACTTT.

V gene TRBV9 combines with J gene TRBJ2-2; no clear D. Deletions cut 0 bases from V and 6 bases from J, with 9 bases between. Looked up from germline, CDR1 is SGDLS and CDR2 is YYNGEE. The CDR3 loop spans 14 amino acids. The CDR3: CASSVATGSGELFF. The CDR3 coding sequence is TGTGCCAGCAGCGTAGCTACTGGTTCCGGGGAGCTGTTTTTT.

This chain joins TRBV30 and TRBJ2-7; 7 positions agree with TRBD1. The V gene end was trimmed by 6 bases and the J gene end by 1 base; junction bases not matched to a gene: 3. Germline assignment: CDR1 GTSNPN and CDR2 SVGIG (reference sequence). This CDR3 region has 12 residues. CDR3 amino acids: CACHRGSYEQYF. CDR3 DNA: TGTGCCTGTCACAGGGGATCCTACGAGCAGTACTTC.

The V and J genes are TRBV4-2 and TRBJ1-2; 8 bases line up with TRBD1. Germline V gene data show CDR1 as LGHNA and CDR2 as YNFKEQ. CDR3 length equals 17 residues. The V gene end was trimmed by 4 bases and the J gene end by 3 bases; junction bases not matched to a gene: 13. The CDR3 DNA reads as TGTGCCAGCAGCCCCGTGGAGGCAGGGGGCCTTTACTATGGCTACACCTTC. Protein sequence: CASSPVEAGGLYYGYTF.